This T cell receptor (beta chain) was sequenced during a study of technical replicates of blood from a few donors. Measured with immunoSEQ multiplex PCR; TCRdb has only the in-frame clones, and not every one. The sample contains about 16,000 clones, just under 90% of which appear only once. The sequenced material came from PBMCs. The receptor was derived from a human donor in good health.

In nucleotides, the CDR3 is TGTGCCAGCAGCTTGCAGGGGGCGAACACCGGGGAGCTGTTTTTT. Translated, it gives CASSLQGANTGELFF. The gene calls are TRBV7-2 and TRBJ2-2; 7 bases fit TRBD1. Looked up from germline, CDR1 is SGHTA and CDR2 is FQGNSA. This CDR3 is 15 amino acids long. The V gene end was trimmed by 3 bases and the J gene end by 0 bases; junction bases not matched to a gene: 1.